The 14 T cell receptor beta chains below come from one sample, sequenced in a study of OX40 agonist ivuxolimab in advanced cancers. This table comes from immunoSEQ multiplex PCR, and its TCRdb copy is limited to in-frame clones, with some not included. This table holds about 46,000 clones, 88% found once. This sample comprised CD4+ or CD8+ T cells sorted from blood, obtained in a trial of the OX40 agonist ivuxolimab. The receptor source for this set is an adult with an advanced solid tumor such as melanoma, head and neck, liver or kidney cancer.

The V call is TRBV5-4, the J call TRBJ2-7; D uncertain. Trimming removed 5 bases from V and 2 bases from J, with 11 bases in between. The CDR3 runs 13 residues. CDR1 is SGHNT, CDR2 YYREEE, per germline (reference sequence). CDR3 nucleotide sequence: TGTGCCAGCAGGGACCGTCTAACCTACGAGCAGTACTTC. Amino acid sequence: CASRDRLTYEQYF.

J is TRBJ1-3 and V is TRBV25-1; D perhaps matches TRBD1 (5 bases). There are 14 residues in the CDR3. From germline, CDR1 is MGHDK and CDR2 SYGVNS. V was pared by 3 bases and J by 7 bases, with 13 bases between. For the CDR3, the DNA is TGTGCCAGCAGTGATTCGGCAGGGATGAACACCATATATTTT. It is translated as CASSDSAGMNTIYF.

The chain employs TRBV19 and TRBJ2-2; TRBD1 is a possible D gene (6 bases). The V end was cut by 2 bases, the J end by 5 bases, with 12 bases between. There are 15 residues in the CDR3. From germline, CDR1 is LNHDA and CDR2 SQIVND (reference sequence). CDR3 DNA: TGTGCCAGTAGTATAAGGCAGGGACAAACCGGGGAGCTGTTTTTT. It specifies CASSIRQGQTGELFF.

This chain connects TRBV29-1 to TRBJ2-5, with TRBD1 identical over 8 bases. Trimming removed 1 base from V and 4 bases from J; junction bases left unmatched: 2. The CDR3 has 13 amino acids. The germline CDR1 and CDR2 sequences are SQVTM and ANQGSEA. The CDR3 spells CSVEATGGETQYF. The CDR3 bases are TGCAGCGTTGAAGCCACAGGGGGAGAGACCCAGTACTTC.

This clone was observed once. The chain links TRBV19 to TRBJ1-1; 9 nucleotides line up with TRBD1. V shed 9 bases and J 1 base; nucleotides not matched to a gene: 3. Germline V gene sequence: CDR1 LNHDA, CDR2 SQIVND (reference sequence). The CDR3 is 13 residues long. CDR3 protein: CASTGQGNTEAFF. The CDR3 DNA is TGTGCCAGCACGGGACAGGGGAACACTGAAGCTTTCTTT.

V and J are TRBV19 and TRBJ2-2; D not resolved. The CDR3 has 14 amino acids. Germline V CDR1 and CDR2: LNHDA, SQIVND (reference sequence). Deletions cut 4 bases from V and 2 bases from J, with 8 bases between. The CDR3 DNA is TGTGCCAGTAGTACGACACCAAACACCGGGGAGCTGTTTTTT. It translates to CASSTTPNTGELFF.

The rearrangement links TRBV18 to TRBJ1-6; D perhaps matches TRBD1 (6 bases). V dropped 2 bases and J dropped 12 bases, with 14 bases sitting between them. The CDR3 length is 14 residues. The germline V gene has CDR1 KGHSH and CDR2 LQKENI. In DNA, the CDR3 is TGTGCCAGCTCACCAGATGAGACAGGAGGACCCCTCCACTTT. This encodes CASSPDETGGPLHF. The full variable domain, its missing parts supplied by reference TRBV18 and TRBJ1-6, is NAGVMQNPRHLVRRRGQEARLRCSPMKGHSHVYWYRQLPEEGLKFMVYLQKENIIDESGMPKERFSAEFPKEGPSILRIQQVVRGDSAAYFCASSPDETGGPLHFGNGTRLTVT.

V is TRBV5-4 and J is TRBJ2-1, with a weak D call TRBD2 (6 bases). Germline V gene sequence: CDR1 SGHNT, CDR2 YYREEE (reference sequence). The CDR3 has 14 residues. The V gene lost 2 bases and the J gene lost 5 bases, with 11 bases spanning the gap. CDR3 protein: CASSFPAGNNEQFF. DNA for the CDR3: TGTGCCAGCAGCTTTCCAGCGGGTAACAATGAGCAGTTCTTC.

The chain employs TRBV11-3 and TRBJ2-1, with D maybe TRBD2 (6 bases). Germline V lookup: CDR1 SGHNT, CDR2 YENEEA. The CDR3 has 13 residues. V gave up 1 base and J gave up 10 bases, with 11 bases separating them. CDR3 nucleotides: TGTGCCAGCAGCTTAGGGGGGGTAAGGGAGCAGTTCTTC. It translates to CASSLGGVREQFF.

The chain joins TRBV6-1 to TRBJ1-1; D call uncertain. V gave up 4 bases and J gave up 9 bases, with 12 bases separating them. The germline CDR1 and CDR2 sequences are MNHNS and SASEGT. The CDR3 has 12 amino acids. Here the CDR3 reads CASSAPREKAFF. In DNA, the CDR3 is TGTGCCAGCAGTGCCCCCCGGGAAAAAGCTTTCTTT.

The CDR3 protein is CSAGTGTSYEQYF. The CDR3, as DNA: TGCAGCGCCGGGACAGGGACCTCCTACGAGCAGTACTTC. This sequence joins TRBV29-1 and TRBJ2-7; the match to TRBD1 covers 9 bases. J was trimmed by 0 bases and V by 7 bases; bases with no gene match: 4. The CDR3 is 13 residues long. CDR1 and CDR2 (germline): SQVTM, ANQGSEA.

The chain has TRBV6-4 and TRBJ2-7; 7 nucleotides align to TRBD2. CDR1 is MRHNA, CDR2 SNTAGT, per germline. J was trimmed by 2 bases and V by 0 bases; bases with no gene match: 4. The CDR3 totals 15 residues. The CDR3 DNA reads as TGTGCCAGCAGTGACTCCGGGACTACAGCCTACGAGCAGTACTTC. Translating gives CASSDSGTTAYEQYF.

The gene calls are TRBV18 and TRBJ2-3; D gene ambiguous. Germline CDR1 reads KGHSH; CDR2 reads LQKENI. Trimming pared 3 bases from V and 10 bases from J, leaving 11 bases between. This CDR3 is built from 12 residues. DNA for the CDR3: TGTGCCAGCTCACCCGCGCCCCTTTCGCAGTATTTT. Protein: CASSPAPLSQYF.

The chain joins TRBV7-6 to TRBJ2-7; tentatively, D is TRBD1 (6 bases). This CDR3 comprises 15 residues. With 8 bases removed from V and 0 bases from J, the gap between germline ends came to 17 bases. Germline-derived CDR1 and CDR2 are SGHVS and FNYEAQ. The CDR3 reads CASGPGALSSYEQYF. The CDR3 nucleotides are TGTGCCAGCGGGCCAGGGGCTCTGAGCTCCTACGAGCAGTACTTC. The full variable domain, its missing parts supplied by reference TRBV7-6 and TRBJ2-7, is GAGVSQSPRYKVTKRGQDVALRCDPISGHVSLYWYRQALGQGPEFLTYFNYEAQQDKSGLPNDRFSAERPEGSISTLTIQRTEQRDSAMYRCASGPGALSSYEQYFGPGTRLTVT.